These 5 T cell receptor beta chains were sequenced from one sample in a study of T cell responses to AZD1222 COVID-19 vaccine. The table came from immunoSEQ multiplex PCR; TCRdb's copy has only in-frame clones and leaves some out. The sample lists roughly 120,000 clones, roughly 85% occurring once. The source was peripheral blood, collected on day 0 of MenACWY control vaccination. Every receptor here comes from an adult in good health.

CDR3 region: CASSPPSGGNSPLHF. The CDR3 DNA follows: TGTGCCAGCTCACCCCCGTCAGGGGGGAATTCACCCCTCCACTTT. This chain connects TRBV18 to TRBJ1-6, with 7 bases that match TRBD1. V gave up 3 bases and J gave up 7 bases; unmatched junction bases: 6. This CDR3 has 15 amino acids. The germline CDR1 and CDR2 sequences are KGHSH and LQKENI.

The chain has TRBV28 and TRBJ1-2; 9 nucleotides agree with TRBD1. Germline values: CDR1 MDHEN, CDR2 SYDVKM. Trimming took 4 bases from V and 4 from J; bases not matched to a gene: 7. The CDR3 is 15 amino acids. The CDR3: CASSSPGQGGYGYTF. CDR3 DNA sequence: TGTGCCAGCAGTTCGCCGGGACAGGGAGGCTATGGCTACACCTTC.

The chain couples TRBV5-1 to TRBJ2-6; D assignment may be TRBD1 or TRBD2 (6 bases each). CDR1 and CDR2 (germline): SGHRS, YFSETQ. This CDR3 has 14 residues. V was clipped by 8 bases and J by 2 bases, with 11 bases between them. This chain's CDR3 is CASGGGTGANVLTF. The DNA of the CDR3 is TGCGCCAGTGGAGGGGGAACTGGGGCCAACGTCCTGACTTTC.

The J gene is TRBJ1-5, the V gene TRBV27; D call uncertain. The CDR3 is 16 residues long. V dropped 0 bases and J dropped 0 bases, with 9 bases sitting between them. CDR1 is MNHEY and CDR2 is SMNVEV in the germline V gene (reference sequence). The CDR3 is CASSLSAWGSNQPQHF. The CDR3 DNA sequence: TGTGCCAGCAGTTTATCTGCGTGGGGTAGCAATCAGCCCCAGCATTTT.

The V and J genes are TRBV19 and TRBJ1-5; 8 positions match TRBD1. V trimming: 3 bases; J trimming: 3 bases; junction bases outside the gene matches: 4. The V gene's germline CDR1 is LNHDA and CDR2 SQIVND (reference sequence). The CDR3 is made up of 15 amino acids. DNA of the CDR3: TGTGCCAGTAGTATTGGACAGGGTACCAATCAGCCCCAGCATTTT. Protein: CASSIGQGTNQPQHF.